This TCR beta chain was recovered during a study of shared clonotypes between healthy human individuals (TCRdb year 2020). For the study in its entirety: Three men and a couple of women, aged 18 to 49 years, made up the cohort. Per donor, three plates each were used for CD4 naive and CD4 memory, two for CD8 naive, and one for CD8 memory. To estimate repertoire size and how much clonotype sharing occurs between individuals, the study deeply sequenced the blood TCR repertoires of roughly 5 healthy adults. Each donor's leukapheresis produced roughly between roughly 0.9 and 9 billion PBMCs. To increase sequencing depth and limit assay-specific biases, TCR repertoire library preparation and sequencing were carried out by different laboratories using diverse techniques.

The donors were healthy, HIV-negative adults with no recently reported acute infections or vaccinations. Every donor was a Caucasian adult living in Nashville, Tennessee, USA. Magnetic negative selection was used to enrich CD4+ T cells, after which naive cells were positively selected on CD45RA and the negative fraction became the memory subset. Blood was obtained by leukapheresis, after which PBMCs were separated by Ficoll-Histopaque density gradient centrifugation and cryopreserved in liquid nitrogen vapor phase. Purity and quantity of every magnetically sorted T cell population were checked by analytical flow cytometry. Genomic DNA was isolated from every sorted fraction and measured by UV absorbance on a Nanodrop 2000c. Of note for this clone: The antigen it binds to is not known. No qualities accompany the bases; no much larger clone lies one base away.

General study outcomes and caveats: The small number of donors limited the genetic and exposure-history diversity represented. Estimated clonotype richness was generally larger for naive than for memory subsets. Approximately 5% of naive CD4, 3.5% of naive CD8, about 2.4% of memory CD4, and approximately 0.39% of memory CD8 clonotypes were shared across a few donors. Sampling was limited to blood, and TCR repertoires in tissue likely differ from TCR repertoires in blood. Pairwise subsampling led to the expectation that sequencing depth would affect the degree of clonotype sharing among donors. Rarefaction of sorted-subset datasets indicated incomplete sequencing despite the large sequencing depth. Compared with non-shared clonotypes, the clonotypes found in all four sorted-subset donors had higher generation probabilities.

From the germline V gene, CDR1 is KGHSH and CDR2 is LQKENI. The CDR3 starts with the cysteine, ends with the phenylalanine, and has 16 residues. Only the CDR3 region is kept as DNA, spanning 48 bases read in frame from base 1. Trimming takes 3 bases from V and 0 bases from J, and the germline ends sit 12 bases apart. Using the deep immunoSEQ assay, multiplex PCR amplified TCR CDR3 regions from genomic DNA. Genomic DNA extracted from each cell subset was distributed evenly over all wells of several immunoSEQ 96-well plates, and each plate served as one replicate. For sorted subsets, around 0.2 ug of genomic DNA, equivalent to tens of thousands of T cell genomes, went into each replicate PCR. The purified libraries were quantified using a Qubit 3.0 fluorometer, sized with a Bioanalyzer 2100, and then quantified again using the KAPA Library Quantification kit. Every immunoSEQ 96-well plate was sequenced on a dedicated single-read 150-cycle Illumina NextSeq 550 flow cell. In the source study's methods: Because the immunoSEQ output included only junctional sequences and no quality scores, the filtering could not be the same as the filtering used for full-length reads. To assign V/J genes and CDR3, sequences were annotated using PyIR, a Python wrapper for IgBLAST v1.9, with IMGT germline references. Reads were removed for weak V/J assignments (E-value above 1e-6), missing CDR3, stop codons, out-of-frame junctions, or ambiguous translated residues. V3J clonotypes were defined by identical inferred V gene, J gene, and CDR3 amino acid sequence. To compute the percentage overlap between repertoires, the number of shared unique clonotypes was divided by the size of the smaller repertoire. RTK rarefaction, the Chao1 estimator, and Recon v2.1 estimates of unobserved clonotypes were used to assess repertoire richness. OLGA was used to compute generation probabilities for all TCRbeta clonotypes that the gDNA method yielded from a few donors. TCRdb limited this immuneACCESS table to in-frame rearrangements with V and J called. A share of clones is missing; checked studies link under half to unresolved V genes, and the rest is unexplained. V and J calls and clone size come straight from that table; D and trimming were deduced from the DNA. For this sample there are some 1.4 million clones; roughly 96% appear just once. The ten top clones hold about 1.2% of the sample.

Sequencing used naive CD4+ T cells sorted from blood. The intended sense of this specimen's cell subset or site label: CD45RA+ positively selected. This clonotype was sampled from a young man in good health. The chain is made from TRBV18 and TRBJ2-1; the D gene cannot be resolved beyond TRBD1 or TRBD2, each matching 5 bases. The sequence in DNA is TGTGCCAGCTCACCCCCGGGACCGTTCTCCTACAATGAGCAGTTCTTC. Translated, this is CASSPPGPFSYNEQFF. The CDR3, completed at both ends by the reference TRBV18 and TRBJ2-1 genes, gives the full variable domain NAGVMQNPRHLVRRRGQEARLRCSPMKGHSHVYWYRQLPEEGLKFMVYLQKENIIDESGMPKERFSAEFPKEGPSILRIQQVVRGDSAAYFCASSPPGPFSYNEQFFGPGTRLTVL.